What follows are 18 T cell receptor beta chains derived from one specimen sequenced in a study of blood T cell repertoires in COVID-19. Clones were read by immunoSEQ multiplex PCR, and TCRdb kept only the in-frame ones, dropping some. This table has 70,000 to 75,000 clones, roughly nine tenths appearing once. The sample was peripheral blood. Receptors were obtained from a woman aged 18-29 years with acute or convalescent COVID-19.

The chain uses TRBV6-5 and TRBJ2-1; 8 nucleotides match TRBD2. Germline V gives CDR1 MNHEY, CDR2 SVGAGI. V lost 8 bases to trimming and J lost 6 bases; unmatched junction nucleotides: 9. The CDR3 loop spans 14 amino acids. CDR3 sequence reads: CASLAFAGGNEQFF. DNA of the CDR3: TGTGCCAGCCTGGCATTTGCGGGGGGCAATGAGCAGTTCTTC.

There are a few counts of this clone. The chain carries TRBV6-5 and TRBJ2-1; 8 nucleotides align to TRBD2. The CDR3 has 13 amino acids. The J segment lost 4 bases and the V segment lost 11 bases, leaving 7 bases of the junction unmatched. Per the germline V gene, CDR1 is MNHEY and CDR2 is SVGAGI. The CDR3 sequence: CAGAGGAYNEQFF. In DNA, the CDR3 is TGTGCCGGGGCGGGGGGCGCATACAATGAGCAGTTCTTC.

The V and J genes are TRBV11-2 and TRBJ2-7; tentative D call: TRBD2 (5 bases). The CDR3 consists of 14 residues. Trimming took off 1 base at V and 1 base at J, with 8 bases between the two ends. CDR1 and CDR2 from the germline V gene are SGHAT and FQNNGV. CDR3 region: CASSLASGSYEQYF. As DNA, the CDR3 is TGTGCCAGCAGCTTAGCTTCGGGGTCCTACGAGCAGTACTTC. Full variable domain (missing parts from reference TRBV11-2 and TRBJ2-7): EAGVAQSPRYKIIEKRQSVAFWCNPISGHATLYWYQQILGQGPKLLIQFQNNGVVDDSQLPKDRFSAERLKGVDSTLKIQPAKLEDSAVYLCASSLASGSYEQYFGPGTRLTVT.

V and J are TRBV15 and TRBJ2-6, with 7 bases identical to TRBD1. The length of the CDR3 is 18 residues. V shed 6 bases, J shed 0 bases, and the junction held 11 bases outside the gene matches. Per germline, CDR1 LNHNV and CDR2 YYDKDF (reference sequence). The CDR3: CATSGAGTDYSGANVLTF. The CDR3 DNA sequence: TGTGCCACCAGTGGGGCCGGGACAGATTACTCTGGGGCCAACGTCCTGACTTTC.

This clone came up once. This CDR3 reads CATSRGGEGNIQYF. The CDR3 DNA follows: TGTGCCACCAGCAGAGGGGGGGAAGGGAACATTCAGTACTTC. V is TRBV15 and J is TRBJ2-4; a weak D match, TRBD2 (6 bases). V was pared by 1 base and J by 7 bases, with 11 bases between. The length of the CDR3 is 14 residues. Germline CDR1 and CDR2: LNHNV and YYDKDF (reference sequence).

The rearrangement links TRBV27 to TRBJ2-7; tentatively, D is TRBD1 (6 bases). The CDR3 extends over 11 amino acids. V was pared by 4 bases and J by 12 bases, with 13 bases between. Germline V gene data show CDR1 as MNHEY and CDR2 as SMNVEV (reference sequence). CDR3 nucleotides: TGTGCCAGCAGTTCTGGACAGTTTTGGTACTTC. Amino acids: CASSSGQFWYF.

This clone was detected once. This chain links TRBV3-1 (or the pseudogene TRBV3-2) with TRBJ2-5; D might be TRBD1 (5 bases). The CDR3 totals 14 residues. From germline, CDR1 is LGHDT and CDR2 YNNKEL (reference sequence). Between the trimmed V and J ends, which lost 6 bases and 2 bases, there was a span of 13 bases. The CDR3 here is CASRLTGRQETQYF. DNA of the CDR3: TGTGCCAGCAGATTAACAGGCCGTCAAGAGACCCAGTACTTC.

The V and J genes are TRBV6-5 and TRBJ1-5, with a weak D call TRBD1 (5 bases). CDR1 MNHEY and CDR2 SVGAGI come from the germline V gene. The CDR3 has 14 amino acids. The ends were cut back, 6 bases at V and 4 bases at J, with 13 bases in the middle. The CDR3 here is CASRRTGSNQPQHF. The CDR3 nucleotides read TGTGCCAGCAGACGAACAGGTTCGAATCAGCCCCAGCATTTT.

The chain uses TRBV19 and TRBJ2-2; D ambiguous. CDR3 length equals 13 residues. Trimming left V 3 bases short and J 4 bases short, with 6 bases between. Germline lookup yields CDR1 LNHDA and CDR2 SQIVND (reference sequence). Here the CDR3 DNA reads TGTGCCAGTAGTATCATTTCCACCGGGGAGCTGTTTTTT. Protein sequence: CASSIISTGELFF.

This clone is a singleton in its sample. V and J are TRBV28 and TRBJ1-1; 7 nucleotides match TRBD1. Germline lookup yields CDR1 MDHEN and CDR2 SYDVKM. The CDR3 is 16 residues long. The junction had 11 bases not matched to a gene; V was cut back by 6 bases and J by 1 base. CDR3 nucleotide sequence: TGTGCCAGCAGGAATCGAGGGGGCGAAGGGAACACTGAAGCTTTCTTT. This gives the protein CASRNRGGEGNTEAFF.

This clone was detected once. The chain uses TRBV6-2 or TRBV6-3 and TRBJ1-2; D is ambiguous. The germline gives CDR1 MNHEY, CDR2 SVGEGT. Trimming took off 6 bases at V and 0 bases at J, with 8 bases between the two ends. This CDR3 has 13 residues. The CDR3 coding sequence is TGTGCCAGCAGCCCCCTAGCTAACTATGGCTACACCTTC. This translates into CASSPLANYGYTF.

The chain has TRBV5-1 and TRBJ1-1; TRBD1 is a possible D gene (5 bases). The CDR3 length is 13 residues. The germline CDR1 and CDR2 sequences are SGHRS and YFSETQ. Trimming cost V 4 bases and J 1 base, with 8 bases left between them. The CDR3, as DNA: TGCGCCAGCAGCCAGGGTGGGAACACTGAAGCTTTCTTT. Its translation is CASSQGGNTEAFF.

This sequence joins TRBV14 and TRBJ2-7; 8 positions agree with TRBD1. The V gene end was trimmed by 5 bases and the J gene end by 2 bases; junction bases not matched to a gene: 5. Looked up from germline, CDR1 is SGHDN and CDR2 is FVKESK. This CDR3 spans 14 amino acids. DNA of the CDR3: TGTGCCAGCAGCGGGACAGGTCCCCCCTACGAGCAGTACTTC. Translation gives CASSGTGPPYEQYF.

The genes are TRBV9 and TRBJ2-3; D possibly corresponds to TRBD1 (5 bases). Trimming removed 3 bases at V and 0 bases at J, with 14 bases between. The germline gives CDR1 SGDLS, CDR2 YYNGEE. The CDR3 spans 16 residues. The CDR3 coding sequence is TGTGCCAGCAGCGCTTCAGGGTCGTCGAGCACAGATACGCAGTATTTT. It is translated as CASSASGSSSTDTQYF. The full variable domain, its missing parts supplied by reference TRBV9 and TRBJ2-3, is DSGVTQTPKHLITATGQRVTLRCSPRSGDLSVYWYQQSLDQGLQFLIQYYNGEERAKGNILERFSAQQFPDLHSELNLSSLELGDSALYFCASSASGSSSTDTQYFGPGTRLTVL.

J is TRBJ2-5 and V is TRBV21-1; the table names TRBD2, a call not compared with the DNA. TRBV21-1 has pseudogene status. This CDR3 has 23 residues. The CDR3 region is CASSERLPKLAGGPVQFGETQYF. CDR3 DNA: TGTGCCAGCAGCGAACGCCTCCCGAAACTAGCGGGGGGGCCGGTTCAGTTTGGGGAGACCCAGTACTTC.

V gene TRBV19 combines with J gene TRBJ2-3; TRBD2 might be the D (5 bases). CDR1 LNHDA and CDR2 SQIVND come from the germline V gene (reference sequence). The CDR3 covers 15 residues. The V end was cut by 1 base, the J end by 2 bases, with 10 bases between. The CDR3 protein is CASSIVLGATDTQYF. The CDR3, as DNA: TGTGCCAGTAGTATAGTTTTGGGAGCCACAGATACGCAGTATTTT.

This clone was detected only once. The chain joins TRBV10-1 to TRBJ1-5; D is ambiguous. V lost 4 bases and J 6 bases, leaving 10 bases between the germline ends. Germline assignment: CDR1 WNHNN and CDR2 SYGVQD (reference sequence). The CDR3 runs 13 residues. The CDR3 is CASSAQRGQPQHF. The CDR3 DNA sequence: TGCGCCAGCAGTGCACAACGGGGTCAGCCCCAGCATTTT.

The CDR3: CAWSQYTVGVEKLFF. In DNA form, the CDR3 reads TGTGCCTGGAGCCAATATACTGTAGGGGTGGAAAAACTGTTTTTT. V usage is TRBV30 and J usage is TRBJ1-4, with a tentative D call TRBD1 (5 bases). The germline V gene encodes CDR1 GTSNPN and CDR2 SVGIG (reference sequence). The CDR3 runs 15 residues. V was clipped by 3 bases and J by 8 bases, with 19 bases between them.